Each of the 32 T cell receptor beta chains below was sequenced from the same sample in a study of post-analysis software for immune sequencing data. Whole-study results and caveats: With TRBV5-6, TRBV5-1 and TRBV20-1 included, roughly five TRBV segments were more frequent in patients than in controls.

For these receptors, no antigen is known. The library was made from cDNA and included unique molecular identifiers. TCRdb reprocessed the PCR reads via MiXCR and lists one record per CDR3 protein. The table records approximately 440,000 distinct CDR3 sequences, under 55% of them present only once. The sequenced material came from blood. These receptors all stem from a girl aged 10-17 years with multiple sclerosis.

CDR3 bases: TGTGCCAGCTCTCCCACTAGCGGGGTAGCCAAAAACATTCAGTACTTC. As protein: CASSPTSGVAKNIQYF. This chain connects TRBV18 to TRBJ2-7, with TRBD2 identical over 10 bases. The J call is in doubt because the DNA end fits TRBJ2-4 better. The CDR3 sequence is 16 residues long. CDR1 is KGHSH and CDR2 is LQKENI in the germline V gene.

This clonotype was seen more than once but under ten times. As DNA, the CDR3 is TGCAGCGTTGCCGGCAGGAACCACAATGAGCAGTTCTTC. Residues: CSVAGRNHNEQFF. The V gene is TRBV29-1, the J gene TRBJ2-1; D gene ambiguous. This CDR3 contains 13 residues. Germline loops: CDR1 SQVTM, CDR2 ANQGSEA. Trimming left V 4 bases short and J 5 bases short, with 12 bases between.

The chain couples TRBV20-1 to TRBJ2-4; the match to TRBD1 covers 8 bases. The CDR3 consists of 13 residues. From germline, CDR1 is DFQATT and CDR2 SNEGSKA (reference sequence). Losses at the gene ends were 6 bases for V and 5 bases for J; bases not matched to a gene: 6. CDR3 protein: CSASPGQENIQYF. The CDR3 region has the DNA TGCAGTGCGTCCCCGGGACAGGAAAACATTCAGTACTTC.

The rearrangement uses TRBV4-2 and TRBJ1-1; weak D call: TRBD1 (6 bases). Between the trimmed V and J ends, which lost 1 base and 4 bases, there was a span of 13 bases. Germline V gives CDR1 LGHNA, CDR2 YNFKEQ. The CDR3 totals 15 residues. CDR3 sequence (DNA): TGTGCCAGCAGCCAAGGGGACATCCGGAGCACTGAAGCTTTCTTT. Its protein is CASSQGDIRSTEAFF.

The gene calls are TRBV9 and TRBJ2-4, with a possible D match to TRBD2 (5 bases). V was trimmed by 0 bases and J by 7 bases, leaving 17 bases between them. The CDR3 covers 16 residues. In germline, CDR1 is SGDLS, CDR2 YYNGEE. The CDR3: CASSVGELVESNIQYF. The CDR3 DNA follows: TGTGCCAGCAGCGTAGGGGAACTAGTCGAGTCGAACATTCAGTACTTC.

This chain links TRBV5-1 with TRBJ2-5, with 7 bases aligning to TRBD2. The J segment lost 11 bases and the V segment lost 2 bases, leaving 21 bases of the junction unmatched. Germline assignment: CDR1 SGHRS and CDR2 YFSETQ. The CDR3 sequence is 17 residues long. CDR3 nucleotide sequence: TGCGCCAGCAGCTTTTCCCCCGGTGGGGCGGGAGACAATGAGCAGTACTTC. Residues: CASSFSPGGAGDNEQYF.

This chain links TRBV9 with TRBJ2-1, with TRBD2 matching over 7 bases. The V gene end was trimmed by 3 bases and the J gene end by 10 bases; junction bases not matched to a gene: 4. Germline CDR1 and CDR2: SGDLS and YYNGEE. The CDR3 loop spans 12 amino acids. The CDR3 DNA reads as TGTGCCAGCAGCGGGGCTAGCGGCGAGCAGTTCTTC. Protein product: CASSGASGEQFF.

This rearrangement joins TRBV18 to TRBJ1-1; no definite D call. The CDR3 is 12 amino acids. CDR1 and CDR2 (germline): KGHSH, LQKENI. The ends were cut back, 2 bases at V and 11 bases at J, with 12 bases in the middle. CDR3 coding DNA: TGTGCCAGCTCACCAGACACGGCCGAGGCTTTCTTT. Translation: CASSPDTAEAFF.

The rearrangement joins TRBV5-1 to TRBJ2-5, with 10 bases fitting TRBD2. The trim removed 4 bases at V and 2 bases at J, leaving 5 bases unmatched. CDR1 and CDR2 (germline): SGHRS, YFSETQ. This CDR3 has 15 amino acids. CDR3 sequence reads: CASSPGTSAQETQYF. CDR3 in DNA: TGCGCCAGCAGCCCCGGGACTAGCGCTCAAGAGACCCAGTACTTC. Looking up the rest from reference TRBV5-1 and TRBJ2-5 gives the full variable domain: KAGVTQTPRYLIKTRGQQVTLSCSPISGHRSVSWYQQTPGQGLQFLFEYFSETQRNKGNFPGRFSGRQFSNSRSEMNVSTLELGDSALYLCASSPGTSAQETQYFGPGTRLLVL.

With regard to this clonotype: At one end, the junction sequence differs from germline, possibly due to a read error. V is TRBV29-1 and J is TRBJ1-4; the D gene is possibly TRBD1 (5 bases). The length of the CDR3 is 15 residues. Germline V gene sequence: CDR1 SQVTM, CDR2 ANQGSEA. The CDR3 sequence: CSVGDRGTANEKRFF. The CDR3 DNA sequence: TGCAGCGTTGGGGACCGCGGGACGGCCAATGAAAAACGGTTTTTT.

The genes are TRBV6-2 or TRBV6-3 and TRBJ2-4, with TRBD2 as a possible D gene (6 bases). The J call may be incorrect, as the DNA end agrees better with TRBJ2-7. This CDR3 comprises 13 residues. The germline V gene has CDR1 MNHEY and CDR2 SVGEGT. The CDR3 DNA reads TGTGCCAGCACAAGCGGGTCCACCTACGAGCAGTACTTC. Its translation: CASTSGSTYEQYF.

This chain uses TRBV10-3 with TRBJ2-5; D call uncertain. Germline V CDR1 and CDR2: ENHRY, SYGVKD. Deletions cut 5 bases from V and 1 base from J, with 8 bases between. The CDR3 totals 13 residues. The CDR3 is CAISRAAQETQYF. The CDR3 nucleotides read TGTGCCATCAGTCGGGCTGCCCAAGAGACCCAGTACTTC.

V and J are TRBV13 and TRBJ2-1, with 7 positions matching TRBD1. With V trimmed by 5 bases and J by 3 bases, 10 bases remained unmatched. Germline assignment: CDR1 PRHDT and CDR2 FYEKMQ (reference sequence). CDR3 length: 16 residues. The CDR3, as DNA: TGTGCCAGCAGCCCCACAGGGGTATACGGCTACAATGAGCAGTTCTTC. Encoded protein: CASSPTGVYGYNEQFF.

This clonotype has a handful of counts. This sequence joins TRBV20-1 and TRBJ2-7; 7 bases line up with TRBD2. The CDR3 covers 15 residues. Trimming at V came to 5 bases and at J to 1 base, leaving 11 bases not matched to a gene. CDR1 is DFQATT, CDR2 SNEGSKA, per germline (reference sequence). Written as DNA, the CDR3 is TGCAGTGCTGCCGAGGGGTCTAGCGGATCCTACGAGCAGTACTTC. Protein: CSAAEGSSGSYEQYF.

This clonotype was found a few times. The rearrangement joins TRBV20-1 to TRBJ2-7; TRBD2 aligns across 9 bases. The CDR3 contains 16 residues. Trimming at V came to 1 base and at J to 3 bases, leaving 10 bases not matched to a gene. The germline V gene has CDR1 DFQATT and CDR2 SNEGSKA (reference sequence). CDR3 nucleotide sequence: TGCAGTGCTAGAGGAGTAGGGCTAGCGGGAATCTACGAGCAGTACTTC. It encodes CSARGVGLAGIYEQYF.

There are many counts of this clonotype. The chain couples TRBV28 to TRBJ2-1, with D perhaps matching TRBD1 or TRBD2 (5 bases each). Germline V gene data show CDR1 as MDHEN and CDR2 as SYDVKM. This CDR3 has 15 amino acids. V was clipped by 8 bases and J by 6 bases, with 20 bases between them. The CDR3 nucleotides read TGTGCCAGCGAAGGTGCAGGGAGCAACTTCAATGAGCAGTTCTTC. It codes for CASEGAGSNFNEQFF.

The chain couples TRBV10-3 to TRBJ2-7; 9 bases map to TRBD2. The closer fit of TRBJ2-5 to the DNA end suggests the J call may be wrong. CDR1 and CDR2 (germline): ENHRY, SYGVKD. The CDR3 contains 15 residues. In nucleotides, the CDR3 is TGTGCCATCAGTGAGTCGGCTAGCGGGACGGAGACCCAGTACTTC. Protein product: CAISESASGTETQYF.

CDR3: CASSQASSGIHEQYF. The CDR3 DNA reads as TGCGCCAGCAGCCAAGCTTCTAGCGGGATCCACGAGCAGTACTTC. V usage is TRBV4-1 and J usage is TRBJ2-7, with TRBD2 matching 9 bases. In germline, CDR1 is MGHRA, CDR2 YSYEKL. J gave up 5 bases and V 1 base, and 6 bases lay outside the gene matches. The CDR3 has 15 residues.

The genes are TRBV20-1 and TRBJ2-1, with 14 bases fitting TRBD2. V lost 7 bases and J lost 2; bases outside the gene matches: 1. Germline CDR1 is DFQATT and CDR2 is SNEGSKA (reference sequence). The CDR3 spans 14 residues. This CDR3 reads CSVTSGRAYNEQFF. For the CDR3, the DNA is TGCAGTGTGACTAGCGGGAGGGCCTACAATGAGCAGTTCTTC.

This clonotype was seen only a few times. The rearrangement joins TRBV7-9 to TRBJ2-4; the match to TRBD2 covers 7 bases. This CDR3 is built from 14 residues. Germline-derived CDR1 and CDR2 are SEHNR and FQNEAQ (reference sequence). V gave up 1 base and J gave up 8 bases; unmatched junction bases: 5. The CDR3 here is CASSLGAGRDIQYF. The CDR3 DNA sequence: TGTGCCAGCAGCTTAGGGGCGGGGAGGGACATTCAGTACTTC.

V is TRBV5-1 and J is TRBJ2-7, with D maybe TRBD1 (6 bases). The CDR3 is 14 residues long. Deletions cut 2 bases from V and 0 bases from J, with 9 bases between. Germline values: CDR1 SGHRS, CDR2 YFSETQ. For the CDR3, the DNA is TGCGCCAGCAGCTTCGACAGGAGCTCCTACGAGCAGTACTTC. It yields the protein CASSFDRSSYEQYF. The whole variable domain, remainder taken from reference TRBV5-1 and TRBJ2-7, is KAGVTQTPRYLIKTRGQQVTLSCSPISGHRSVSWYQQTPGQGLQFLFEYFSETQRNKGNFPGRFSGRQFSNSRSEMNVSTLELGDSALYLCASSFDRSSYEQYFGPGTRLTVT.

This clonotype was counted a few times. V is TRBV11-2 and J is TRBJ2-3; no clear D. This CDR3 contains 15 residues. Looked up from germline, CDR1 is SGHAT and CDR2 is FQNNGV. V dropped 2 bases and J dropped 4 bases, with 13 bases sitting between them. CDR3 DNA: TGTGCCAGCAGCTTATGGTCGGCCGTCCCAGATACGCAGTATTTT. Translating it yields CASSLWSAVPDTQYF.

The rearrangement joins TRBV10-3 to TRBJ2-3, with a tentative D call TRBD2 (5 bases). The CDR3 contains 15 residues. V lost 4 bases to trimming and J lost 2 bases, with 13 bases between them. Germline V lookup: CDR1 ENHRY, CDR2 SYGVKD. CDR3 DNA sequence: TGTGCCATCAGTGGTGGTCTAGCTTACACAGATACGCAGTATTTT. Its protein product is CAISGGLAYTDTQYF.

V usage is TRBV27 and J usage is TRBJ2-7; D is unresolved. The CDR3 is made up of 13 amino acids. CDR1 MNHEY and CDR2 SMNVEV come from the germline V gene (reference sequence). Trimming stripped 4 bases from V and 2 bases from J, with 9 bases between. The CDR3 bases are TGTGCCAGCAGTTCTCCTATGGCCTACGAGCAGTACTTC. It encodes CASSSPMAYEQYF.

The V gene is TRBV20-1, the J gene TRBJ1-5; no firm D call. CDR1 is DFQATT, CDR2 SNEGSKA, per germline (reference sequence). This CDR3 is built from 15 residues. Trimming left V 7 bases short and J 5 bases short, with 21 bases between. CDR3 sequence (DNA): TGCAGTGTCACACGGGAGGGAATCTATTATCAGCCCCAGCATTTT. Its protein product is CSVTREGIYYQPQHF.

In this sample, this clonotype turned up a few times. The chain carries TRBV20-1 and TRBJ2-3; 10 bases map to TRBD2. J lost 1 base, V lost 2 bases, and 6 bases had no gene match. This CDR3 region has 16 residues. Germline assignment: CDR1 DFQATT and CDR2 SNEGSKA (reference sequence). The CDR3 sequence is CSARLLAGDGTDTQYF. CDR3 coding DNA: TGCAGTGCTAGACTCCTAGCGGGAGACGGCACAGATACGCAGTATTTT.

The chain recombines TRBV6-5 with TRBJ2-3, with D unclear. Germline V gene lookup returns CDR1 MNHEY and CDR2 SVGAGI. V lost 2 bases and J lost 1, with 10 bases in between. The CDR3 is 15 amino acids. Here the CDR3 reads CASSYSGWGTDTQYF. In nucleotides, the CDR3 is TGTGCCAGCAGTTACAGTGGATGGGGCACAGATACGCAGTATTTT.

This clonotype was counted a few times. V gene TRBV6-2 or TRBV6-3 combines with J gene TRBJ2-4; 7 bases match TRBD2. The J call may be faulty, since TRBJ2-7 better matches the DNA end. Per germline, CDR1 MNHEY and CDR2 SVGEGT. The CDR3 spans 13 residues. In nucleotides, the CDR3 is TGTGCCAGCAGTTATTTGACTAGCACCGAGCAGTACTTC. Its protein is CASSYLTSTEQYF.

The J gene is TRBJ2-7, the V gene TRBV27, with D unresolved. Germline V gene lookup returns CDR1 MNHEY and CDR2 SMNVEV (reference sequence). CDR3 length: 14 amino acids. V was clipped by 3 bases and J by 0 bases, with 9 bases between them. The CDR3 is CASSFGQVSYEQYF. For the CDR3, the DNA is TGTGCCAGCAGTTTCGGGCAGGTCTCCTACGAGCAGTACTTC.

The DNA of the CDR3 is TGTGCCAGCAGCAAAGAAGGAAGCGGGAGGGCAGAAGATACGCAGTATTTT. This translates into CASSKEGSGRAEDTQYF. J is TRBJ2-3 and V is TRBV21-1; TRBD2, as called in the table, went unchecked against the DNA. TRBV21-1 is classified as a pseudogene. The CDR3 is 17 amino acids.

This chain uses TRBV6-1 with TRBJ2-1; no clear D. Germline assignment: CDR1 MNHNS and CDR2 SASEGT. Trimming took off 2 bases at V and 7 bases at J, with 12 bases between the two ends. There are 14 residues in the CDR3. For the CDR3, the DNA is TGTGCCAGCAGTGAATTCGTAGGGTATAATGAGCAGTTCTTC. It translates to CASSEFVGYNEQFF.

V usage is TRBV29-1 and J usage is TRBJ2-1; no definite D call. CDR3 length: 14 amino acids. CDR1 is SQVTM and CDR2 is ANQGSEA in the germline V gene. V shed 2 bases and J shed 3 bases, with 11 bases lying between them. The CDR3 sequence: CSVEYVGIYNEQFF. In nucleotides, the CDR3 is TGCAGCGTTGAATACGTGGGCATCTACAATGAGCAGTTCTTC.